The 21 T cell receptor beta chains below were found in one sample sequenced in a study of graft-versus-host responses after intestinal transplantation. Assay used: immunoSEQ multiplex PCR; TCRdb lists only in-frame clones, some missing. The table shows roughly 110,000 clones, with roughly 90% occurring only once. Which antigens these TCRs recognize remains unknown. Material: unstimulated CD4+ T cells sorted from spleen or lymph node cells, obtained before transplant. The receptors shown here come from a human donor who was the organ donor for an intestinal transplant.

This clone was counted a single time. V and J are TRBV2 and TRBJ2-3; D is ambiguous. Germline CDR1 SNHLY, CDR2 FYNNEI. V was shortened by 10 bases and J by 0 bases, with 14 bases between the two germline ends. The CDR3 loop spans 14 amino acids. The CDR3 loop is CATLGPASTDTQYF. The CDR3 region has the DNA TGTGCCACCCTCGGGCCAGCCAGCACAGATACGCAGTATTTT.

The chain uses TRBV6-6 and TRBJ2-7, with D perhaps given as TRBD1 or TRBD2 (5 bases each). The V end lost 2 bases, the J end lost 2 bases, and 7 bases lay between the germline ends. This CDR3 comprises 13 residues. Germline values: CDR1 MNHNY, CDR2 SVGAGI (reference sequence). CDR3 bases: TGTGCCAGCAGTTACGGGGGTCCCTACGAGCAGTACTTC. Translating it yields CASSYGGPYEQYF.

The rearrangement links TRBV6-5 to TRBJ1-1; D is perhaps TRBD1 (6 bases). Trimming removed 0 bases at V and 1 base at J, with 9 bases between. Germline CDR1 reads MNHEY; CDR2 reads SVGAGI. CDR3 length equals 15 residues. The CDR3 coding sequence is TGTGCCAGCAGTTACTCTACCAGGGGGAACACTGAAGCTTTCTTT. It translates to CASSYSTRGNTEAFF.

This clone has a count of ten or more. The chain recombines TRBV7-3 with TRBJ2-6; possible D gene TRBD1, 6 bases. There are 15 residues in the CDR3. Between the trimmed V and J ends, which lost 5 bases and 0 bases, there was a span of 8 bases. CDR1 is SGHTA, CDR2 FQGTGA, per germline. The CDR3 DNA follows: TGTGCCAGCAGCGGGGGCCTCTCTGGGGCCAACGTCCTGACTTTC. It yields the protein CASSGGLSGANVLTF.

The chain links TRBV2 to TRBJ1-5; TRBD1 agrees at 7 bases. Germline V gene lookup returns CDR1 SNHLY and CDR2 FYNNEI. The ends lost 5 bases at V and 0 bases at J; junction bases unmatched: 16. The CDR3 length is 19 residues. CDR3 nucleotides: TGTGCCAGCAGTTTGACTGGGACAGCCTGGGGGTATAGCAATCAGCCCCAGCATTTT. Encoded protein: CASSLTGTAWGYSNQPQHF.

The V gene is TRBV2, the J gene TRBJ1-4, with 7 bases fitting TRBD1. Trimming cost V 4 bases and J 8 bases; bases outside gene matches: 7. The CDR3 is 14 residues long. Germline V CDR1 and CDR2: SNHLY, FYNNEI. The CDR3 DNA reads as TGTGCCAGCAGTGCGACAGGGAACCAGGAAAAACTGTTTTTT. Amino acid sequence: CASSATGNQEKLFF.

The V gene is TRBV6-6, the J gene TRBJ1-1; TRBD1 aligns across 8 bases. CDR1 and CDR2 from the germline V gene are MNHNY and SVGAGI (reference sequence). The CDR3 runs to 15 residues. V lost 4 bases to trimming and J lost 3 bases; unmatched junction nucleotides: 7. The CDR3: CASSSRTGKDTEAFF. DNA for the CDR3: TGTGCCAGCAGTTCCAGGACAGGGAAGGACACTGAAGCTTTCTTT.

The gene calls are TRBV11-2 and TRBJ1-5, with no clear D. From germline, CDR1 is SGHAT and CDR2 FQNNGV. Trimming stripped 3 bases from V and 7 bases from J, with 10 bases between. The CDR3 is 13 residues long. The CDR3 reads CASSFRDKQPQHF. The DNA for the CDR3 is TGTGCCAGCAGCTTCAGAGATAAACAGCCCCAGCATTTT.

This rearrangement joins TRBV10-3 to TRBJ1-1, with TRBD1 as a possible D gene (6 bases). V was clipped by 5 bases and J by 5 bases, with 21 bases between them. Germline V gene lookup returns CDR1 ENHRY and CDR2 SYGVKD. This CDR3 has 16 residues. The CDR3 region has the DNA TGTGCCATCAGTAGTATACTTACAGGGTCGGGGACTGAAGCTTTCTTT. Translating it yields CAISSILTGSGTEAFF.

The rearrangement links TRBV9 to TRBJ2-3, with 9 bases aligning to TRBD2. The CDR3 is 17 residues long. Per germline, CDR1 SGDLS and CDR2 YYNGEE. Trimming cost V 3 bases and J 0 bases; bases outside gene matches: 8. Here the CDR3 reads CASSARSGGPSTDTQYF. The CDR3 nucleotides read TGTGCCAGCAGCGCCAGGAGCGGGGGGCCTAGCACAGATACGCAGTATTTT.

The table lists this clone with a count of one. One end of the junction varies from germline; a read error may be responsible. The chain employs TRBV5-6 and TRBJ2-5, with TRBD2 matching 7 bases. This CDR3 has 14 residues. Germline V lookup: CDR1 SGHDT, CDR2 YYEEEE. The CDR3 sequence is CASSSGLRQGTQYF. DNA of the CDR3: TGTGCCAGCAGCTCGGGACTACGCCAAGGGACCCAGTACTTC.

This clone was observed a single time. The chain employs TRBV5-5 and TRBJ2-5, with D possibly TRBD2 on 5 matching bases. The DNA matches TRBJ2-7 better at its end, which makes the J call doubtful. This CDR3 spans 15 amino acids. CDR1 SGHKS and CDR2 YYEKEE come from the germline V gene (reference sequence). CDR3 region: CASSLGLARGHEQYF. For the CDR3, the DNA is TGTGCCAGCAGCTTGGGATTAGCGAGAGGGCACGAGCAGTACTTC.

V and J are TRBV5-6 and TRBJ2-2; D is unclear. CDR3 length: 16 residues. The germline V gene has CDR1 SGHDT and CDR2 YYEEEE. Trimming took off 2 bases at V and 2 bases at J, with 13 bases between the two ends. Here the CDR3 DNA reads TGTGCCAGCAGCTTAGGGCGGTTAGTAAACACCGGGGAGCTGTTTTTT. Protein: CASSLGRLVNTGELFF.

The genes are TRBV5-1 and TRBJ2-5; D is unresolved. The DNA matches TRBJ2-7 better at its end, which makes the J call doubtful. The CDR3 has 13 residues. Germline V lookup: CDR1 SGHRS, CDR2 YFSETQ. CDR3 bases: TGCGCCAGCAGCTTACGACGGAACTACGAGCAGTACTTC. This translates into CASSLRRNYEQYF.

The J gene is TRBJ2-5, the V gene TRBV27; a possible D gene is TRBD1 (6 bases). This CDR3 is built from 13 residues. From germline, CDR1 is MNHEY and CDR2 SMNVEV (reference sequence). V lost 8 bases to trimming and J lost 5 bases, with 15 bases between them. The CDR3 loop reads CASRPGARETQYF. The DNA of the CDR3 is TGTGCCAGCCGACCAGGGGCGCGGGAGACCCAGTACTTC.

The chain couples TRBV6-5 to TRBJ2-5, with 8 nucleotides matching TRBD2. The CDR3 spans 12 residues. V lost 11 bases to trimming and J lost 4 bases; unmatched junction nucleotides: 6. Per germline, CDR1 MNHEY and CDR2 SVGAGI. The chain's CDR3 is CAARGGAETQYF. The CDR3 DNA follows: TGTGCCGCCCGGGGGGGCGCAGAGACCCAGTACTTC.

This chain connects TRBV7-2 to TRBJ1-1; D is uncertain. CDR1 is SGHTA and CDR2 is FQGNSA in the germline V gene. Trimming cost V 3 bases and J 1 base, with 6 bases left between them. The CDR3 covers 13 residues. CDR3: CASSFGENTEAFF. CDR3 bases: TGTGCCAGCAGCTTTGGGGAGAACACTGAAGCTTTCTTT.

DNA for the CDR3: TGTGCCAGCAGTGGAGACAGGGCCCGAGGAAACACCATATATTTT. This sequence encodes CASSGDRARGNTIYF. The chain has TRBV9 and TRBJ1-3, with TRBD1 identical over 7 bases. The CDR3 is 15 amino acids. With V trimmed by 5 bases and J by 4 bases, 9 bases remained unmatched. Per germline, CDR1 SGDLS and CDR2 YYNGEE.

The chain is built from TRBV9 and TRBJ2-2; D possibly corresponds to TRBD2 (6 bases). Germline CDR1 reads SGDLS; CDR2 reads YYNGEE. The CDR3 covers 13 residues. Trimming took off 7 bases at V and 1 base at J, with 8 bases between the two ends. In DNA, the CDR3 is TGTGCCAGCCGGGAGATGAACACCGGGGAGCTGTTTTTT. Residues: CASREMNTGELFF.

This chain connects TRBV5-1 to TRBJ2-7; 9 positions agree with TRBD1. The germline V gene has CDR1 SGHRS and CDR2 YFSETQ. Trimming took 4 bases from V and 7 from J; bases not matched to a gene: 6. This CDR3 is built from 13 residues. The CDR3 sequence is CASSGGQGREQYF. The DNA of the CDR3 is TGCGCCAGCAGCGGGGGACAGGGTAGAGAGCAGTACTTC.

The chain carries TRBV11-2 and TRBJ2-6; D may match TRBD1 or TRBD2 (5 bases each). Germline CDR1 is SGHAT and CDR2 is FQNNGV. Trimming took off 2 bases at V and 2 bases at J, with 13 bases between the two ends. The CDR3 is 17 amino acids. The CDR3 nucleotides are TGTGCCAGCAGCTTACGGGGTGGGGGAACTGGGGCCAACGTCCTGACTTTC. It encodes CASSLRGGGTGANVLTF.